Below, 16 T cell receptor beta chains from the same sample are listed, as sequenced in a study of CD8+CD57+ T cells in acquired aplastic anemia. Patients chosen for sequencing had CD8+CD57+ cells that had expanded, as shown by flow cytometry. Profiles of TCR beta VDJ and CDR3 were generated from a genomic DNA template. TCRdb fed the reads into MiXCR, producing one record per CDR3 protein. The sample has under 350,000 distinct CDR3 sequences, 56% seen once; the top ten hold around 1.3%. The sequencing input was sorted CD4+, CD8+, or CD8+CD57+ T cells (not recorded which) from PBMCs. These receptors all stem from a human donor with aplastic anemia.

This sequence joins TRBV7-8 and TRBJ2-7; D is unclear. There are 17 residues in the CDR3. Germline-derived CDR1 and CDR2 are SGHVS and FQNEAQ. Trimming shortened V by 5 bases and J by 6 bases, and 26 bases separated the two germline ends. The CDR3 DNA follows: TGTGCCAGCAGCAAGAGTCCGGTGGGTCAAATTCCTGGCGAGCAGTACTTC. Its protein product is CASSKSPVGQIPGEQYF.

This clonotype was picked up many times. Here the CDR3 reads CASTGDGASEAFF. The CDR3 bases are TGTGCCAGCACTGGGGACGGGGCTAGTGAAGCTTTCTTT. J is TRBJ1-1 and V is TRBV3-1, with D possibly matching TRBD1 (5 bases). Trimming took off 7 bases at V and 7 bases at J, with 16 bases between the two ends. Looked up from germline, CDR1 is LGHDT and CDR2 is YNNKEL (reference sequence). The CDR3 totals 13 residues.

Worth noting for this clonotype: At one end the junction does not follow the germline gene, possibly because of a read error. The V and J genes are TRBV5-1 and TRBJ2-7; weak D call: TRBD1 (5 bases). This CDR3 is built from 13 residues. Per the germline V gene, CDR1 is SGHRS and CDR2 is YFSETQ. This CDR3 is CARKTETSYEQYF. For the CDR3, the DNA is TGTGCCAGAAAGACAGAGACCTCCTACGAGCAGTACTTC. The whole variable domain, remainder taken from reference TRBV5-1 and TRBJ2-7, is KAGVTQTPRYLIKTRGQQVTLSCSPISGHRSVSWYQQTPGQGLQFLFEYFSETQRNKGNFPGRFSGRQFSNSRSEMNVSTLELGDSALYLCARKTETSYEQYFGPGTRLTVT.

J is TRBJ2-5 and V is TRBV5-5, with TRBD2 matching over 11 bases. Losses at the gene ends were 4 bases for V and 1 base for J; bases not matched to a gene: 12. Looked up from germline, CDR1 is SGHKS and CDR2 is YYEKEE (reference sequence). The CDR3 has 18 amino acids. CDR3 in amino acids: CASSPTPLAGGTQETQYF. For the CDR3, the DNA is TGTGCCAGCAGCCCTACACCCCTAGCGGGGGGCACCCAAGAGACCCAGTACTTC.

This clonotype was picked up a small number of times. The chain has TRBV15 and TRBJ2-3; D is perhaps TRBD1 (6 bases). The CDR3 length is 15 residues. CDR1 LNHNV and CDR2 YYDKDF come from the germline V gene (reference sequence). The V end lost 6 bases, the J end lost 3 bases, and 16 bases lay between the germline ends. CDR3 residues: CATRPTGIWTDTQYF. The CDR3 bases are TGTGCCACCAGACCCACAGGGATCTGGACAGATACGCAGTATTTT. Drawing the rest from reference TRBV15 and TRBJ2-3, the complete variable domain is DAMVIQNPRYQVTQFGKPVTLSCSQTLNHNVMYWYQQKSSQAPKLLFHYYDKDFNNEADTPDNFQSRRPNTSFCFLDIRSPGLGDTAMYLCATRPTGIWTDTQYFGPGTRLTVL.

In its sample, this clonotype was seen many times. V is TRBV5-1 and J is TRBJ2-7, with 7 bases aligning to TRBD2. V trimming: 0 bases; J trimming: 7 bases; junction bases outside the gene matches: 4. Germline assignment: CDR1 SGHRS and CDR2 YFSETQ. CDR3 length: 13 residues. The CDR3 sequence is CASSLGERGEQYF. The CDR3 region has the DNA TGCGCCAGCAGCTTGGGGGAGCGGGGTGAGCAGTACTTC.

This clonotype showed up many times. The chain couples TRBV19 to TRBJ1-2, with TRBD1 as a possible D gene (6 bases). The germline V gene encodes CDR1 LNHDA and CDR2 SQIVND (reference sequence). Trimming pared 1 base from V and 4 bases from J, leaving 28 bases between. The CDR3 is 20 residues long. The CDR3 region is CASSIVGPGQTHRTRYGYTF. As DNA, the CDR3 is TGTGCCAGTAGTATAGTAGGGCCCGGACAGACACACCGTACCCGCTATGGCTACACCTTC.

This clonotype was detected only once. Lacking the conserved final phenylalanine or tryptophan, this CDR3 likely reflects a read error. The V and J genes are TRBV7-2 and TRBJ1-6; D gene unclear. V shed 0 bases and J shed 8 bases, with 14 bases lying between them. This CDR3 is 16 amino acids long. CDR1 and CDR2 from the germline V gene are SGHTA and FQGNSA. This chain's CDR3 is CASSLAADGNYSPLHL. The DNA for the CDR3 is TGTGCCAGCAGCTTAGCGGCCGACGGCAACTATTCACCCCTCCACTTG.

This clonotype was observed at least ten times. The rearrangement links TRBV12-3 or TRBV12-4 to TRBJ1-1, with TRBD1 matching 7 bases. Unmatched junction bases numbered 15, after V lost 5 bases and J lost 6 bases. The CDR3 is 16 residues long. The CDR3 nucleotides are TGTGCCAGCAGTCCCGGACAGGCACGCACCGTCGCTGAAGCTTTCTTT. This codes for CASSPGQARTVAEAFF.

A remark on this clonotype: This may arise from a read error, as a much more abundant clone is one base away. The chain joins TRBV6-6 to TRBJ2-7; D is tentatively TRBD1 or TRBD2 (5 bases each). This CDR3 is 17 amino acids long. The V gene lost 0 bases and the J gene lost 8 bases, with 23 bases spanning the gap. The germline V gene has CDR1 MNHNY and CDR2 SVGAGI (reference sequence). CDR3 sequence reads: CASSYSRLRRGPTQQYF. In DNA form, the CDR3 reads TGTGCCAGCAGTTACTCGCGTTTACGCCGGGGACCAACACAGCAGTACTTC.

Points on this clonotype: Since the CDR3 does not end with the conserved phenylalanine or tryptophan, this likely comes from a read error. The chain is built from TRBV24-1 and TRBJ2-3, with D possibly TRBD2 on 6 matching bases. Germline V gene lookup returns CDR1 KGHDR and CDR2 SFDVKD. The ends were cut back, 3 bases at V and 0 bases at J, with 12 bases in the middle. There are 16 residues in the CDR3. The CDR3 is CATSDRAGGSTDTQYL. The CDR3 DNA is TGTGCCACCAGTGATAGAGCCGGAGGGAGCACAGATACGCAGTATTTG.

This chain links TRBV7-2 with TRBJ2-5; no clear D. V lost 5 bases and J 1 base, leaving 8 bases between the germline ends. The germline CDR1 and CDR2 sequences are SGHTA and FQGNSA. CDR3 length: 13 residues. CDR3 loop: CASSPRPQETQYF. The CDR3 DNA sequence: TGTGCCAGCAGCCCCCGGCCCCAAGAGACCCAGTACTTC.

The gene calls are TRBV15 and TRBJ2-7; 10 nucleotides agree with TRBD1. This CDR3 is 16 amino acids long. Germline CDR1 reads LNHNV; CDR2 reads YYDKDF (reference sequence). Trimming cost V 2 bases and J 4 bases; bases outside gene matches: 8. DNA for the CDR3: TGTGCCACCAGCAGACCATTTCCGGGACAGGGGTACGAGCAGTACTTC. Its protein product is CATSRPFPGQGYEQYF.

V gene TRBV20-1 combines with J gene TRBJ2-1; possibly TRBD2 for D (6 bases). The CDR3 runs to 17 residues. The germline V and J ends were trimmed by 4 bases and 8 bases, with 27 bases remaining between them. In germline, CDR1 is DFQATT, CDR2 SNEGSKA (reference sequence). DNA of the CDR3: TGCAGTGCTAATTTGCTTCGTCCGACTAGTCTGGAGGATGAGCAGTTCTTC. Its translation: CSANLLRPTSLEDEQFF.

This clonotype has at least ten counts. This chain connects TRBV7-3 to TRBJ2-1; 13 nucleotides line up with TRBD2. Germline V gene sequence: CDR1 SGHTA, CDR2 FQGTGA. Germline trimming cut 1 base from V and 9 bases from J; bases unmatched to any gene: 6. There are 16 residues in the CDR3. CDR3 in amino acids: CASSLSRTSGRGEQFF. The CDR3 nucleotides read TGTGCCAGCAGCTTAAGTAGAACTAGCGGGAGGGGTGAGCAGTTCTTC.

This clonotype was seen repeatedly, ten times or more. The chain is built from TRBV10-3 and TRBJ2-5; D not resolved. V shed 0 bases and J shed 5 bases, with 4 bases lying between them. Germline assignment: CDR1 ENHRY and CDR2 SYGVKD. This CDR3 has 12 amino acids. The CDR3 region is CAISESQETQYF. The CDR3 DNA is TGTGCCATCAGTGAGTCACAGGAGACCCAGTACTTC.